This TCR beta chain was found in a study of cytomegalovirus exposure and HLA in healthy donors. At the level of the study: In a later analysis, it was reported that the approximately 120 validation repertoires had been produced on the same platform as the 690 or so repertoires belonging to the first cohort. Study observations and caveats: In vitro, three CMV-associated chains proved specific for CMV antigens.

As concerns this clone: Antigen: not known.

Per germline, CDR1 SNHLY and CDR2 FYNNEI. The CDR3 runs 16 residues. The V segment lost 4 bases and the J segment 1 base; nucleotides outside the gene matches: 10. Assay used: immunoSEQ multiplex PCR; TCRdb lists only in-frame clones, some missing. The table lists about 130,000 clones, about 91% of them singletons. The sequencing sample was made of PBMCs. The clonotype comes from a woman in her late teens or twenties in good health and CMV-seronegative. The chain uses TRBV2 and TRBJ2-7, with TRBD1 matching over 7 bases. DNA for the CDR3: TGTGCCAGCAGTGGTTGGGGGACAGTAGGATCCTACGAGCAGTACTTC. Translation: CASSGWGTVGSYEQYF. Variable domain in full (rest from reference TRBV2 and TRBJ2-7): EPEVTQTPSHQVTQMGQEVILRCVPISNHLYFYWYRQILGQKVEFLVSFYNNEISEKSEIFDDQFSVERPDGSNFTLKIRSTKLEDSAMYFCASSGWGTVGSYEQYFGPGTRLTVT.